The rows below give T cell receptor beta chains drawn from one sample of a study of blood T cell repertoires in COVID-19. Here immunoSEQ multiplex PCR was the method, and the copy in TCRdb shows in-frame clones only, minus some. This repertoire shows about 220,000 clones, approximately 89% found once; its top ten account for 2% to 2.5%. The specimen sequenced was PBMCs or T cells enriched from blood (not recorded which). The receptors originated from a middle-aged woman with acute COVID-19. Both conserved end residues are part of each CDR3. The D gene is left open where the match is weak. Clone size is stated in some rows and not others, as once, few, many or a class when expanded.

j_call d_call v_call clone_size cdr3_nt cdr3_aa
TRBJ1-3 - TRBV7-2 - TGTGCCAGCAGCCCGCGGAACACCATATATTTT CASSPRNTIYF
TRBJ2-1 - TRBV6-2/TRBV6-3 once TGTGCCAGCAGCCCCCGTAGGGGAACCGATCATGAGCAGTTCTTC CASSPRRGTDHEQFF
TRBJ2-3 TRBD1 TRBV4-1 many TGCGCCAGCAGCCCGCCCGGGACAGGGAGTTCAGATACGCAGTATTTT CASSPPGTGSSDTQYF
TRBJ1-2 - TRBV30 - TGTGCCTGGAGTGAAGGCAGGATTAGTGGCTACACCTTC CAWSEGRISGYTF
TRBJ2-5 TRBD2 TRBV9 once TGTGCCAGCAGCGTATCCAGCGGGGGGGCCTTGGAGACCCAGTACTTC CASSVSSGGALETQYF
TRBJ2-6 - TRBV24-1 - TGTGCCACCAGTGTGCTAGTTGTGTTAGATGGAAGTGGGGCCAACGTCCTGACTTTC CATSVLVVLDGSGANVLTF
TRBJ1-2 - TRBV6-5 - TGTGCCAGCAGCCAGACCCCGGGACGGGAGTATGGCTACACCTTC CASSQTPGREYGYTF
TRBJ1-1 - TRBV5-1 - TGCGCCAGCAGTTATATGGACAAGAACACTGAAGCTTTCTTT CASSYMDKNTEAFF
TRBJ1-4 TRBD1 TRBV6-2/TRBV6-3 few TGTGCCAGCAGCCCCCCAGGCAGGGGGCTAGAAAAACTGTTTTTT CASSPPGRGLEKLFF
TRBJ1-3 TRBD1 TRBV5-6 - TGTGCCAGCAGCTTGGTACCAGGGGGCTCTGGAAACACCATATATTTT CASSLVPGGSGNTIYF
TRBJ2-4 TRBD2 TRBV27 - TGTGCCAGCAGTGTGCTGACTAGCGGGGCGGGGAGCATTCAGTACTTC CASSVLTSGAGSIQYF
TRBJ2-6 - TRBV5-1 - TGCGCCAGCAGCTTGGCACTAATTACTGGGGCCAACGTCCTGACTTTC CASSLALITGANVLTF
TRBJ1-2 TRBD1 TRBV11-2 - TGTGCCAGCAGCGAACGGACAGGGGGCACCCTCGGAGGCTACACCTTC CASSERTGGTLGGYTF
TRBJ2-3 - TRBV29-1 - TGCAGCGTCACAGGTCCTAGGGGGGATACGCAGTATTTT CSVTGPRGDTQYF
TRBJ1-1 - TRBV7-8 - TGTGCCAGCAGCCTAATGAACACTGAAGCTTTCTTT CASSLMNTEAFF
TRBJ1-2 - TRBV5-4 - TGTGCCAGCAGCTTGAAAGGGGTTGGCGGCTACACCTTC CASSLKGVGGYTF
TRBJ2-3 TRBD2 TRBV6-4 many TGTGCCAGCAGTGACTCCGGGGGGGCAGATACGCAGTATTTT CASSDSGGADTQYF
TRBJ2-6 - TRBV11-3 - TGTGCCAGCAGCCCTAGGATCCTCCCAAGGGGTTACTCTGGGGCCAACGTCCTGACTTTC CASSPRILPRGYSGANVLTF
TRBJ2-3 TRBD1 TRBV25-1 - TGTGCCAGCAGCCCTCGGACAGGGGCAAGCACAGATACGCAGTATTTT CASSPRTGASTDTQYF
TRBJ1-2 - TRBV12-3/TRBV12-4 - TGTGCCAGCAGTTTCCGATACGGGGGCTACACCTTC CASSFRYGGYTF
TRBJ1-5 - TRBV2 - TGTGCCAGCAGTGAAGGCCCCAGGGGCAATCAGCCCCAGCATTTT CASSEGPRGNQPQHF
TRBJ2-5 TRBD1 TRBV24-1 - TGTGCCACCAGTGACCCTGACAGGGAAGAGACCCAGTACTTC CATSDPDREETQYF
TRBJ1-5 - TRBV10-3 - TGTGCCATCAGTGATAAGGGGAGCAATCAGCCCCAGCATTTT CAISDKGSNQPQHF
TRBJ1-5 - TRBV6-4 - TGTGCCAGCAGTGGCCGACAGCTACTAAATCAGCCCCAGCATTTT CASSGRQLLNQPQHF
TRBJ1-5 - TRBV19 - TGTGCCAGTAGTAGCAGGGCATCAGGACGGCAGCCCCAGCATTTT CASSSRASGRQPQHF
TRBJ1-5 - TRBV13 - TGTGCCAGCAGCTCCCCGGGGAACGATATCCATCAGCCCCAGCATTTT CASSSPGNDIHQPQHF
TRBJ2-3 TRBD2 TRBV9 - TGTGCCAGCAGCGGATGGAGGGACGGGGGGGTAGATACGCAGTATTTT CASSGWRDGGVDTQYF
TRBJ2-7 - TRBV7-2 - TGTGCCAGCAGCCCCAGTTACGAGCAGTACTTC CASSPSYEQYF
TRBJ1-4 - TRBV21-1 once TGTGCCAGCAGCAAAGAGGGGACACGTAATGAAAAACTGTTTTTT CASSKEGTRNEKLFF
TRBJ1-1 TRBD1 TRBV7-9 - TGTGCCAGCAGCTGGGGGCGCGGACAGGGGAACACTGAAGCTTTCTTT CASSWGRGQGNTEAFF
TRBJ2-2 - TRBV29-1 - TGCAGCGGGACATTCACGATGAACACCGGGGAGCTGTTTTTT CSGTFTMNTGELFF
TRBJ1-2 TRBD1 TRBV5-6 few TGTGCCAGCAGCTTCGGACAGGAGGCTAGCTATGGCTACACCTTC CASSFGQEASYGYTF
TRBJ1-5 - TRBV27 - TGTGCCAGCAACATAGGGACACCGGATAGCAATCAGCCCCAGCATTTT CASNIGTPDSNQPQHF
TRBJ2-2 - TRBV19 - TGTGCCGGAAACAGGGGACTGAACACCGGGGAGCTGTTTTTT CAGNRGLNTGELFF
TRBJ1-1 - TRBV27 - TGTGCCAGCAGATACCTGGGGGCGGGGAACACTGAAGCTTTCTTT CASRYLGAGNTEAFF
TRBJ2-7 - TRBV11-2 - TGTGCCAGCAGCTTAAACAGGCTAGCCTACGAGCAGTACTTC CASSLNRLAYEQYF
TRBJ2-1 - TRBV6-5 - TGTGCCAGCAGTCCCTCCGGGAAGAATGAGCAGTTCTTC CASSPSGKNEQFF
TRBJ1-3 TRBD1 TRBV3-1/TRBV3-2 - TGTGCCAGCAGCCAAGGATTCGTACAGGGGGCTTCTGGAAACACCATATATTTT CASSQGFVQGASGNTIYF
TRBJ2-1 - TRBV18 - TGTGCCAGCTCCCCCGGAGGGCGCAGGAATGAGCAGTTCTTC CASSPGGRRNEQFF
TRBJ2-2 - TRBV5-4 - TGTGCCGCGATGAATAGGAGGGACACCGGGGAGCTGTTTTTT CAAMNRRDTGELFF
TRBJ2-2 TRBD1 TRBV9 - TGTGCCAGCAGCGTAGGGGACAGGGGCACCGGGGAGCTGTTTTTT CASSVGDRGTGELFF
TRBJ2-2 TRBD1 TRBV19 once TGTGCCAGTACCCTGGGACAGGGGGCCACCGGGGAGCTGTTTTTT CASTLGQGATGELFF